This TCR beta chain was documented in a study of blood T cells in healthy people across ages. The germline V and J ends were trimmed by 5 bases and 8 bases, with 15 bases remaining between them. There are 13 residues in the CDR3. Germline V gene lookup returns CDR1 SGHTA and CDR2 FQGNSA. This clonotype was seen more than once but under ten times. Its antigen is still unknown. Study-wide results and limits: The donors' CMV status was not determined, possibly confounding changes in expanded clonotypes. Per million T cells, TCR beta diversity dropped about linearly as age rose.

The use of a sample-barcoded 5' primer and a J-beta primer mix characterized a second PCR of 7 to 11 cycles. All cDNA molecules were each tagged by a template-switch adaptor with 12 random nucleotides. TCRdb itself ran the 5' RACE reads through MiXCR, one entry per CDR3 protein. The sample consists of 1.5 million to 2 million distinct CDR3 sequences, approximately 50% of them appearing once. The material sequenced was blood. V usage is TRBV7-2 and J usage is TRBJ1-2; D is undetermined. This receptor was obtained from a woman aged 40 to 49 in good health. CDR3 in DNA: TGTGCCAGCAGCGTCGGAGGACCGGAGGGCTACACCTTC. This codes for CASSVGGPEGYTF.